This TCR beta chain was observed in a study of blood T cell repertoires in COVID-19 (TCRdb year 2020). For the study in its entirety: The collaborator samples originated in the United States, Italy and Spain and spanned the acute and convalescent phases of COVID-19. The material from the prospective study consisted of cDNA or gDNA derived from T cells, B-cell-depleted T cells, or PBMCs. Subjects who had been exposed to COVID-19, were actively infected with it, or had recovered from it provided the deeply sampled blood TCRbeta repertoires that made up the dataset. The repertoires were released in a freely available public database intended as a resource for research on the immune response to SARS-CoV-2. The samples were drawn from two sources: the first 160 participants of the ongoing ImmuneRACE study, and over 950 subjects contributed by 6 global collaborators. The sample metadata nearly always contained a de-identified subject ID, COVID-19 status, age in years and sex. Where HLA class I and class II types were available, the types were taken from metadata supplied by the sample provider, not from assay-based typing. Study-wide conclusions, independent of this receptor: Clinical and demographic metadata were provided uncurated, with the amount varying by source and participant.

Regarding this clone: Its target antigen remains unknown. No clone much larger than this one lies a single base away; base qualities are absent.

The immunoSEQ Assay, a bias-controlled multiplex PCR, was used to amplify TCRbeta CDR3 regions from genomic DNA. As for the original processing: Nucleated cell counts per sample were estimated from amplification of reference gene primers within the assay. To quantify the absolute abundance of each unique TCRbeta CDR3 rearrangement, sequence reads were collapsed and filtered. Productive Simpson clonality was computed per sample as the square root of Simpson's diversity index over productive rearrangements. Not all clones reach the TCRdb copy of this immuneACCESS table, which keeps in-frame sequences only. Checked studies attribute under half of the gap to unresolved V genes and leave the rest unexplained. Clone size and the V and J calls come from that table; the DNA yielded D and trimming. The table for this sample lists 110,000 to 150,000 clones; around nine tenths of them were counted only once. In total, the top ten clones hold approximately 10% of the sample.

Trimming takes 2 bases from V and 0 bases from J, and the germline ends sit 11 bases apart. From the cysteine up to the phenylalanine, the CDR3 has a length of 15 residues. The only DNA kept is the CDR3, 45 bases in frame from the first base. CDR1 and CDR2 were assigned from the germline V gene as LGHNA and YSLEER. The collaborating institutions used their own protocols to collect whole blood in K2EDTA tubes. For TCRbeta analysis, collaborators shipped samples in one of three forms: frozen whole blood, isolated PBMCs, or DNA extracted from either of those sample types. This sequence was found in a man aged 50 to 59 with active or convalescent COVID-19. What was sequenced was peripheral blood. The V gene is TRBV4-3 and the J gene is TRBJ2-7; 6 matching bases give a weak D call of TRBD1. The DNA is TGCGCCAGCAGCCAAAGTCCAGGGGACTCCTACGAGCAGTACTTC. Its translation is CASSQSPGDSYEQYF.